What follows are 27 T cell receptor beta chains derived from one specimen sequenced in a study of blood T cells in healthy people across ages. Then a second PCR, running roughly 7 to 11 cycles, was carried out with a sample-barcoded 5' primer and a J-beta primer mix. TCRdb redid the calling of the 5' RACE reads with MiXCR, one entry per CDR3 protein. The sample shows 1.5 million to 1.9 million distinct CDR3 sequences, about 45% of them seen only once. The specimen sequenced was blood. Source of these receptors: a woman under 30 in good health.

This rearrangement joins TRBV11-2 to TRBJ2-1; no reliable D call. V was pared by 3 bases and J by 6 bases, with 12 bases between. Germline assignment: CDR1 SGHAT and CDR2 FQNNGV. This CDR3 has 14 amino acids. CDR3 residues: CASSLIPRPNEQFF. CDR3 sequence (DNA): TGTGCCAGCAGCTTGATTCCCCGCCCCAATGAGCAGTTCTTC.

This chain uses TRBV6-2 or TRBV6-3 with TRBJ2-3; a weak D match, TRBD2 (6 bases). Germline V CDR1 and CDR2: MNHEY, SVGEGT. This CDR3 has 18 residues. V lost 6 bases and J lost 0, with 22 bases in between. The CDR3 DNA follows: TGTGCCAGCAGCCTCGGGACTCTAATCGGAGTGAGCACAGATACGCAGTATTTT. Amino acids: CASSLGTLIGVSTDTQYF.

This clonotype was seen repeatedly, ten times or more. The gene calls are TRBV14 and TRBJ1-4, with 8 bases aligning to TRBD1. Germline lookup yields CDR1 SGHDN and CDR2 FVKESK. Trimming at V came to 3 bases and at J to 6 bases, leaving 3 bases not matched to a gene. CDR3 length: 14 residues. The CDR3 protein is CASSHRTGHEKLFF. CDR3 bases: TGTGCCAGCAGCCATCGGACAGGGCATGAAAAACTGTTTTTT.

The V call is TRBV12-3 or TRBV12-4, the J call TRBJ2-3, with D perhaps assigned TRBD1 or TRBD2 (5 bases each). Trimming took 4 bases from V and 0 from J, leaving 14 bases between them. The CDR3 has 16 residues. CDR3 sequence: CASSSQRDGSTDTQYF. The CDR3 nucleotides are TGTGCCAGCAGTTCACAACGGGACGGTAGCACAGATACGCAGTATTTT.

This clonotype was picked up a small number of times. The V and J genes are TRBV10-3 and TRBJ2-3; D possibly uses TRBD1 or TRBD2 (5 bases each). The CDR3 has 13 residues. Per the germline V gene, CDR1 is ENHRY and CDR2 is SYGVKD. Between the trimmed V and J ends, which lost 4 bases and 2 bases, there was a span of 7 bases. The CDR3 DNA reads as TGTGCCATCAGTGTAGGGACCACAGATACGCAGTATTTT. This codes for CAISVGTTDTQYF.

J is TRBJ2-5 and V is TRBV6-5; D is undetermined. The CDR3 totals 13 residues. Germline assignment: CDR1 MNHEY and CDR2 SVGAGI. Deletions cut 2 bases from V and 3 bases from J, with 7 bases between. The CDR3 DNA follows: TGTGCCAGCAGTTACGGGCAAAAAGAGACCCAGTACTTC. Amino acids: CASSYGQKETQYF.

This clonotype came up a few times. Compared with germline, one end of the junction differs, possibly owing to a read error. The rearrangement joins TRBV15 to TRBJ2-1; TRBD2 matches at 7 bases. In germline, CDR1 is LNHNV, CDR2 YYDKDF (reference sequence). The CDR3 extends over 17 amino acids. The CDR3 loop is CATSRGPTSATYNAQFF. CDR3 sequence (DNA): TGTGCCACCAGCAGAGGTCCTACTAGCGCGACCTACAATGCGCAGTTCTTC.

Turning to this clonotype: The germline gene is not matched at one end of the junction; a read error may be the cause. CDR3 coding DNA: TGCGTCAGCAGTCCCATGACTAGCGGGGGACCCACCGGGGAGCTGTTTTTT. It specifies CVSSPMTSGGPTGELFF. The V call is TRBV4-3, the J call TRBJ2-2; 12 nucleotides line up with TRBD2. Germline V lookup: CDR1 LGHNA, CDR2 YSLEER. The CDR3 totals 17 residues.

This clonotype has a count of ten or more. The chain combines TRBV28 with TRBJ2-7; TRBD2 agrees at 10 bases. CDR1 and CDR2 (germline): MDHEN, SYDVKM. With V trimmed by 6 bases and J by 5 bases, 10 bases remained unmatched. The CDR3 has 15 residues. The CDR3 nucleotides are TGTGCCAGCAGCGCCACGACTAGCGGGTCTCACGAGCAGTACTTC. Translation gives CASSATTSGSHEQYF. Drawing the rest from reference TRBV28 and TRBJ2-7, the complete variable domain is DVKVTQSSRYLVKRTGEKVFLECVQDMDHENMFWYRQDPGLGLRLIYFSYDVKMKEKGDIPEGYSVSREKKERFSLILESASTNQTSMYLCASSATTSGSHEQYFGPGTRLTVT.

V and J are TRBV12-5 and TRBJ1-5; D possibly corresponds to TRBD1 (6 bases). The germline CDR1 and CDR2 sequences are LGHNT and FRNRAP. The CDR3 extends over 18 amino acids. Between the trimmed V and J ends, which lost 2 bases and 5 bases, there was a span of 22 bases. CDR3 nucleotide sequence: TGTGCTAGTGGTTTGTCACCTAAGTCCGGGGGCGTAGATCAGCCCCAGCATTTT. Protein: CASGLSPKSGGVDQPQHF.

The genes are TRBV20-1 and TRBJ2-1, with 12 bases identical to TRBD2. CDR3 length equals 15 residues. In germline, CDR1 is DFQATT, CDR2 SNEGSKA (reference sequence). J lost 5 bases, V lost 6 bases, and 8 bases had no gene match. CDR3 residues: CSAGPSGRAHNEQFF. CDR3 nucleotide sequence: TGCAGTGCGGGACCTAGCGGGAGGGCCCACAATGAGCAGTTCTTC.

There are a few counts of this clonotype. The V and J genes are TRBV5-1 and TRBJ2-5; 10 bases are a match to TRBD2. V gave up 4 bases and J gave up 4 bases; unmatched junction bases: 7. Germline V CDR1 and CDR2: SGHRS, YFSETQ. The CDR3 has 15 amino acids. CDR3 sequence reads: CASSEGLARAETQYF. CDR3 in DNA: TGCGCCAGCAGCGAGGGACTAGCGAGGGCAGAGACCCAGTACTTC.

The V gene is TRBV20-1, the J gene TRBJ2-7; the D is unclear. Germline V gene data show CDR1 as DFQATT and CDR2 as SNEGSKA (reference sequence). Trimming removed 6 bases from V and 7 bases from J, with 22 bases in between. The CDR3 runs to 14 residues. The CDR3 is CSANTGSPIGEQYF. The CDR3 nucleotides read TGCAGTGCAAACACCGGGTCCCCCATAGGTGAGCAGTACTTC.

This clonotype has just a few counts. CDR3 sequence reads: CASSYDYTQYF. In nucleotides, the CDR3 is TGTGCCAGCAGCTACGACTACACCCAGTACTTC. The genes are TRBV5-6 and TRBJ2-7; possible D gene TRBD2, 5 bases. V shed 3 bases and J shed 10 bases, with 11 bases lying between them. Germline V gives CDR1 SGHDT, CDR2 YYEEEE. This CDR3 is 11 amino acids long.

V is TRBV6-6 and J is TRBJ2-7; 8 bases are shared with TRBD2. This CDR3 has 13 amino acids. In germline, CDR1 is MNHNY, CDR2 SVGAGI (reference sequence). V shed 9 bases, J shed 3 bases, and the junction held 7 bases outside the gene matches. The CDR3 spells CARVRGGDYEQYF. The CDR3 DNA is TGTGCCAGAGTACGGGGGGGGGACTACGAGCAGTACTTC.

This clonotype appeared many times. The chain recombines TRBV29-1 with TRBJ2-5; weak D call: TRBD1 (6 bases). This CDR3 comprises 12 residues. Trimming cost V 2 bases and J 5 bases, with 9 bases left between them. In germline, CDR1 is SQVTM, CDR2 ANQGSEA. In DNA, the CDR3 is TGCAGCGTTGAACCAGGGGTGGAGACCCAGTACTTC. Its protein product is CSVEPGVETQYF.

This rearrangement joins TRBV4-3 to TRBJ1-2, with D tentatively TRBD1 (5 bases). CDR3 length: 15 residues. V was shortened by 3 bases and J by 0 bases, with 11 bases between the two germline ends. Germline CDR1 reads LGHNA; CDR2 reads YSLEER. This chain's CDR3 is CASSQGERTNYGYTF. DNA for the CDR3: TGCGCCAGCAGCCAGGGGGAGAGGACTAACTATGGCTACACCTTC.

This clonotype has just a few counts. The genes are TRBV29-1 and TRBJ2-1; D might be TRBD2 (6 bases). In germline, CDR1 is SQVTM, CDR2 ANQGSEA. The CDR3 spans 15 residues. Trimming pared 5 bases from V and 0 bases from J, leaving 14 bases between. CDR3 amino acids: CSVLGGRRSYNEQFF. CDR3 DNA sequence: TGCAGCGTTCTGGGAGGTAGGCGCTCCTACAATGAGCAGTTCTTC.

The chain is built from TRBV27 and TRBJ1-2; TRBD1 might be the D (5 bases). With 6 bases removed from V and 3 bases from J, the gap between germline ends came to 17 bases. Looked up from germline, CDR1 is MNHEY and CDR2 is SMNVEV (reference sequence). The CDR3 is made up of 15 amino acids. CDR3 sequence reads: CASSPGRNVYYGYTF. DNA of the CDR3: TGTGCCAGCAGCCCGGGACGGAATGTTTACTATGGCTACACCTTC.

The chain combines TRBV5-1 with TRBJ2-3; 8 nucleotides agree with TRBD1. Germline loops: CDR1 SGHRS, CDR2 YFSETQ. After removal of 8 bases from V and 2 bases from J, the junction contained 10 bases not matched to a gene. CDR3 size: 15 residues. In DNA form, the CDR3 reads TGCGCCAGTACACAGGGGGATCGTGCCACAGATACGCAGTATTTT. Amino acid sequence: CASTQGDRATDTQYF.

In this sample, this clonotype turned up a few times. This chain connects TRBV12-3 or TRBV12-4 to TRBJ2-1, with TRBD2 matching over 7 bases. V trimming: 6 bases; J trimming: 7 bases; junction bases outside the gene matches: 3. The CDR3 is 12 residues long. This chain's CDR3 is CASREAGNEQFF. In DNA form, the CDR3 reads TGTGCCAGCAGGGAAGCGGGAAATGAGCAGTTCTTC.

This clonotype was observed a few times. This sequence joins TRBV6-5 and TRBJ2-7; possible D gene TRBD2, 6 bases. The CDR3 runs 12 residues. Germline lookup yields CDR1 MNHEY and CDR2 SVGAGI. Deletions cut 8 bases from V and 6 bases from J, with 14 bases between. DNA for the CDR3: TGTGCCAGCCGGTCGGGAGTGTTCGAGCAGTACTTC. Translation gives CASRSGVFEQYF.

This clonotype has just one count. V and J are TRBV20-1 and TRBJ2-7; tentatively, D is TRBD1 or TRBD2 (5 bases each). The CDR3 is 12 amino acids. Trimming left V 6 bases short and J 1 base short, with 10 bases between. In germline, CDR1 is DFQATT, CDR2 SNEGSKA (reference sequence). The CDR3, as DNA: TGCAGTGCCCGAGGGGAGTCCTACGAGCAGTACTTC. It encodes CSARGESYEQYF.

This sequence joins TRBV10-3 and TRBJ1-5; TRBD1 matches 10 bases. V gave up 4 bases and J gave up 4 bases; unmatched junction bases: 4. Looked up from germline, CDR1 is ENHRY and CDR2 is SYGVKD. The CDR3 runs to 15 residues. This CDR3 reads CAISVGQGGNQPQHF. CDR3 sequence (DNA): TGTGCCATCAGTGTCGGACAGGGGGGGAATCAGCCCCAGCATTTT.

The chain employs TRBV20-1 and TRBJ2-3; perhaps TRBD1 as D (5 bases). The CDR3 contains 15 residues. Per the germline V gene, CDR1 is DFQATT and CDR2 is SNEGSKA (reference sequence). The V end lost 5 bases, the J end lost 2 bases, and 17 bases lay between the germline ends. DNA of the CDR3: TGCAGTGCTGTACGACAGCTCTCGTACACAGATACGCAGTATTTT. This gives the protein CSAVRQLSYTDTQYF.

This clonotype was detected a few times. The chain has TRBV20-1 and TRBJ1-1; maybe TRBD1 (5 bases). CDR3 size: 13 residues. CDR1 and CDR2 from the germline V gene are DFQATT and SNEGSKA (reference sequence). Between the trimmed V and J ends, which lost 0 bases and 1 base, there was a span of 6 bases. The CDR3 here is CSARDTGNTEAFF. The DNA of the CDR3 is TGCAGTGCTAGAGATACAGGGAACACTGAAGCTTTCTTT.

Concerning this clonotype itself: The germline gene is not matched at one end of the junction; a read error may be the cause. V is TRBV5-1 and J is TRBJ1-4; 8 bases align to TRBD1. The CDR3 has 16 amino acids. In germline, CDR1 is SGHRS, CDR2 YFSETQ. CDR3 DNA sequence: TGTGCCAGCAGTTCAGGGGGCGCAGGGGATGATGAAAAACTGTTTTTT. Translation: CASSSGGAGDDEKLFF.